This record looks at one T cell receptor (beta chain) sequence and its context. Library input was around 2 micrograms of DNA from cryopreserved PBMCs. The protocol was immunoSEQ multiplex PCR, while the TCRdb copy is restricted to in-frame clones and leaves out a portion. The table lists 80,000 to 95,000 clones, about 76% of them singletons. The CDR3 has 13 residues. V trimming: 7 bases; J trimming: 2 bases; junction bases outside the gene matches: 8. The germline gives CDR1 SQVTM, CDR2 ANQGSEA. The data were obtained in a study of cytotoxic CD8 clonotypes in ibrutinib-treated CLL. The rearrangement links TRBV29-1 to TRBJ2-7; 7 positions agree with TRBD1. The receptor was derived from a human donor with chronic lymphocytic leukemia. Sequences were derived from PBMCs, sampled after 12 months of ibrutinib treatment. The CDR3 loop reads CSAGAGTAYEQYF. In DNA form, the CDR3 reads TGCAGCGCAGGGGCCGGGACAGCCTACGAGCAGTACTTC.